This T cell receptor beta chain was identified in a study of T cell responses to AZD1222 COVID-19 vaccine (dated by TCRdb to about 2021). For the study in its entirety: AZD1222 recipients given second doses at about 4 weeks or at about 12 weeks were pooled, since spike-specific TCR depth and breadth were not found to differ between the two schedules. Enrollment into the trials was organized by age into subgroups of 18-55, 56-69 and 70-plus years, and those subgroups contained roughly 150, 30 and 60 TCR-sequenced participants, respectively. TCR sequencing covered roughly 230 trial participants: around 210 given two doses of AZD1222 and about 26 given two doses of MenACWY control vaccine.

The paper's findings and limits, for the study overall: CD4 TCRs associated with the vaccine covered the entire spike protein, and the dominant responses were in regions 160-218 and 743-854. Conclusions about previously exposed vaccinees are limited, since just five to seven AZD1222 recipients were seropositive for SARS-CoV-2 at baseline. Most participants were white British and females outnumbered males, and the authors suggested that clonal diversity may have been underestimated. Epitopes outside the regions mutated in the B.1.351 and B.1.1.7 variants were reportedly recognized by nearly half of the unique spike-specific TCRs. No day 14 peak-response samples were available, so repertoires were characterized only after the peak T cell response. A significant rise in spike-specific TCR breadth and depth was observed after two AZD1222 doses relative to day 0 and relative to MenACWY recipients. The 56-69-year group was small, and its depth increase did not reach significance, likely because of low power.

The CDR3 regions of human TCRbeta chains were analyzed by immunosequencing. The authors' pipeline ran thus. Repertoire TCRs were checked for matches against a reference library of SARS-CoV-2-specific TCRs that had been generated using the MIRA antigen-specificity platform. Breadth was defined as the fraction of unique TCRs that were SARS-CoV-2-associated. Depth was defined as the fraction of total T cells that were SARS-CoV-2-associated. Using the MIRA data, every spike-specific TCR was mapped to the spike region that the TCR reacted to and assigned to either a CD4 or a CD8 class. Log10-transformed breadth and depth values were compared by one-way ANOVA with Sidak's multiple comparisons tests. TCRdb carries this immuneACCESS record with in-frame sequences only. Its versions omit some clonotypes, under half of them owing to an unresolved V gene in the studies checked, with the rest unexplained. V and J calls and clone size are given by that table; D and trimming were obtained from the DNA. The sample table shows about 150,000 clones, and about 91% are seen once. The ten biggest clones cover roughly 2% of the sample.

From the cysteine through the phenylalanine, the CDR3 covers 18 amino acids. CDR3 DNA is the only sequence kept; it has 54 bases, read in frame from the first base. CDR1 and CDR2 are drawn from the germline V gene: SGDLS, YYNGEE. V and J are trimmed by 4 bases and 6 bases, and the gene matches miss 19 bases of the junction. The time point label, read with the paper, signifies: baseline before first vaccination. Vaccinee samples were obtained from the UK trials COV001 and COV002, which included a single-blind randomized controlled phase 2/3 trial of AZD1222 (ChAdOx1 nCoV-19) in healthy adults. For TCRbeta chain sequencing, PBMC samples from trial participants were taken at day 0 and at day 28 after the second dose. Regarding this clone: This clone's antigen is unknown. Per-base qualities were not stored, and no clone one base away is much larger.

This clonotype was sampled from an adult in good health. Source: peripheral blood, taken on day 0 of AZD1222 vaccination. The sequence is built from TRBV9 and TRBJ1-2, with TRBD1 identical over 9 junction bases. The DNA reads as follows: TGTGCCAGCAGCCCATCTGGGGGGGGACAGGGTGTTCTTGATGGCTACACCTTC. It encodes CASSPSGGGQGVLDGYTF.